These 32 T cell receptor beta chains came from one sample sequenced in a study of T cell repertoires in cytomegalovirus infection. TCRdb called the reads again in MiXCR, with one record for every CDR3 protein. Of about 230,000 distinct CDR3 sequences in the sample, 22% are singletons; the top ten hold roughly 18%. Sample: CD8+ T cells from PBMCs. The receptor set was obtained from a human donor in good health (CMV status not recorded). Some clones in this sample may be carry-over from other donors' samples.

There are a few counts of this clonotype. V usage is TRBV28 and J usage is TRBJ2-7; no clear D gene. Germline-derived CDR1 and CDR2 are MDHEN and SYDVKM. This CDR3 region has 15 residues. V was trimmed by 5 bases and J by 5 bases, leaving 19 bases between them. CDR3 coding DNA: TGTGCCAGCAGTACCCCCCGGCTGATTGGGCACGAGCAGTACTTC. It translates to CASSTPRLIGHEQYF.

The chain has TRBV7-2 and TRBJ2-3, with TRBD2 identical over 11 bases. The CDR3 covers 16 residues. Germline trimming cut 6 bases from V and 6 bases from J; bases unmatched to any gene: 11. The germline V gene encodes CDR1 SGHTA and CDR2 FQGNSA. This chain's CDR3 is CASRPPSGGTNDTQYF. CDR3 coding DNA: TGTGCCAGCAGACCTCCTAGCGGGGGGACCAACGATACGCAGTATTTT.

V gene TRBV20-1 combines with J gene TRBJ1-4; D remains unclear. The CDR3 length is 15 residues. CDR1 is DFQATT and CDR2 is SNEGSKA in the germline V gene (reference sequence). V was pared by 0 bases and J by 8 bases, with 16 bases between. CDR3 residues: CSARDPDLAWEKLFF. The CDR3 DNA is TGCAGTGCTAGAGATCCTGACCTTGCCTGGGAAAAACTGTTTTTT.

In its sample, this clonotype was seen a few times. The J gene is TRBJ2-6, the V gene TRBV5-1; D remains unclear. V lost 1 base and J lost 0, with 2 bases in between. This CDR3 comprises 14 residues. Germline V CDR1 and CDR2: SGHRS, YFSETQ. The CDR3 spells CASSLYSGANVLTF. Written as DNA, the CDR3 is TGCGCCAGCAGCTTGTACTCTGGGGCCAACGTCCTGACTTTC.

This clonotype was observed a few times. This chain joins TRBV5-6 and TRBJ1-2; D may be TRBD1 (5 bases). Between the trimmed V and J ends, which lost 3 bases and 4 bases, there was a span of 19 bases. Germline CDR1 SGHDT, CDR2 YYEEEE. This CDR3 has 16 amino acids. The CDR3 DNA reads TGTGCCAGCAGCTGGGGGGGGACTAATCCCCCCTATGGCTACACCTTC. Translating gives CASSWGGTNPPYGYTF.

This clonotype was counted many times. The V call is TRBV7-2, the J call TRBJ1-1; D perhaps matches TRBD1 (5 bases). V lost 1 base to trimming and J lost 1 base, with 13 bases between them. Germline CDR1 is SGHTA and CDR2 is FQGNSA. The CDR3 is 16 amino acids. The CDR3 is CASSLDGASSNTEAFF. The CDR3 nucleotides are TGTGCCAGCAGCTTAGACGGGGCCAGCTCGAACACTGAAGCTTTCTTT.

This clonotype came up a few times. The chain combines TRBV6-2 or TRBV6-3 with TRBJ1-2, with D perhaps TRBD1 (6 bases). Deletions cut 11 bases from V and 8 bases from J, with 21 bases between. The germline V gene encodes CDR1 MNHEY and CDR2 SVGEGT. The CDR3 sequence is 13 residues long. DNA for the CDR3: TGTGCCCAGAGGGGGACCGCTCTAAGGGGCTACACCTTC. This gives the protein CAQRGTALRGYTF.

This clonotype was recorded a few times. The V gene is TRBV20-1, the J gene TRBJ2-5, with a tentative D call TRBD2 (5 bases). Trimming took off 3 bases at V and 1 base at J, with 21 bases between the two ends. The CDR3 consists of 17 residues. Per germline, CDR1 DFQATT and CDR2 SNEGSKA (reference sequence). CDR3 in DNA: TGCAGTGCTAGCCCGGTGAGGGAACTTTGGCGCCAAGAGACCCAGTACTTC. Translation: CSASPVRELWRQETQYF.

The CDR3 region has the DNA TGCGCCAGCAGCCTCACAGGGATCGAAGCCTCCTACGAGCAGTACTTC. This gives the protein CASSLTGIEASYEQYF. V and J are TRBV5-1 and TRBJ2-7; tentative D call: TRBD1 (6 bases). Germline-derived CDR1 and CDR2 are SGHRS and YFSETQ. V gave up 4 bases and J gave up 0 bases, with 17 bases separating them. This CDR3 has 16 amino acids.

This clonotype came up a few times. V gene TRBV7-3 combines with J gene TRBJ2-5, with D perhaps matching TRBD1 or TRBD2 (6 bases each). V gave up 0 bases and J gave up 5 bases, with 13 bases separating them. The CDR3 loop spans 15 amino acids. Germline V lookup: CDR1 SGHTA, CDR2 FQGTGA. In nucleotides, the CDR3 is TGTGCCAGCAGCTTAACAGGGGGGTTATTTGAGACCCAGTACTTC. Translated: CASSLTGGLFETQYF.

V and J are TRBV23-1 and TRBJ1-4, with D possibly matching TRBD1 (6 bases). TRBV23-1 is designated an ORF whose function remains uncertain. Trimming took 1 base from V and 4 from J, leaving 10 bases between them. The CDR3 consists of 15 residues. DNA of the CDR3: TGCGCCAGCAGTCAATGGACAGAATATAATGAAAAACTGTTTTTT. It translates to CASSQWTEYNEKLFF.

This clonotype was observed a few times. This sequence joins TRBV5-5 and TRBJ2-3; 7 bases match TRBD1. The CDR3 is 15 residues long. Germline V lookup: CDR1 SGHKS, CDR2 YYEKEE (reference sequence). The junction had 13 bases not matched to a gene; V was cut back by 3 bases and J by 9 bases. The CDR3 coding sequence is TGTGCCAGCAGCTGGACAGGCCTCGAGAGTCAAACGCAGTATTTT. Its protein is CASSWTGLESQTQYF.

The chain links TRBV20-1 to TRBJ2-5; 8 nucleotides line up with TRBD2. The junction had 11 bases not matched to a gene; V was cut back by 7 bases and J by 1 base. The CDR3 has 15 residues. Per the germline V gene, CDR1 is DFQATT and CDR2 is SNEGSKA (reference sequence). The CDR3 spells CSGLGRGGPQETQYF. DNA for the CDR3: TGCAGTGGCCTAGGCCGGGGGGGACCCCAAGAGACCCAGTACTTC.

This clonotype turned up a few times. The chain has TRBV7-2 and TRBJ2-6; 9 nucleotides line up with TRBD1. This CDR3 is 18 amino acids long. Germline V gene lookup returns CDR1 SGHTA and CDR2 FQGNSA. V shed 3 bases and J 1 base; nucleotides not matched to a gene: 7. The CDR3 nucleotides are TGTGCCAGCAGCTTTTATGGGACAGGGAGGTCTGGGGCCAACGTCCTGACTTTC. Protein sequence: CASSFYGTGRSGANVLTF.

Ten or more counts support this clonotype. The gene calls are TRBV6-5 and TRBJ1-5; D perhaps matches TRBD1 (6 bases). Germline CDR1 MNHEY, CDR2 SVGAGI. This CDR3 comprises 13 residues. The V end was cut by 2 bases, the J end by 6 bases, with 8 bases between. The DNA for the CDR3 is TGTGCCAGCAGTTACACAGGGATTCAGCCCCAGCATTTT. This translates into CASSYTGIQPQHF.

The CDR3 DNA reads TGTGCCAGCAGTTTATTCGGGCCGGACAATGAGCAGTTCTTC. Amino acid sequence: CASSLFGPDNEQFF. The chain uses TRBV27 and TRBJ2-1; D gene uncertain. Germline V gives CDR1 MNHEY, CDR2 SMNVEV (reference sequence). Trimming took 1 base from V and 5 from J, leaving 9 bases between them. The CDR3 has 14 residues.

This sequence joins TRBV12-3 or TRBV12-4 and TRBJ2-5, with 12 bases lining up with TRBD2. J lost 2 bases, V lost 6 bases, and 1 base had no gene match. The CDR3 loop spans 14 amino acids. CDR3 nucleotide sequence: TGTGCCAGCAGCACTAGCGGGGGGCAAGAGACCCAGTACTTC. This sequence encodes CASSTSGGQETQYF.

The chain carries TRBV28 and TRBJ1-2; 7 nucleotides agree with TRBD1. The trim removed 5 bases at V and 3 bases at J, leaving 6 bases unmatched. The CDR3 sequence is 14 residues long. Per the germline V gene, CDR1 is MDHEN and CDR2 is SYDVKM. The DNA of the CDR3 is TGTGCCAGCAGTCCTATCGACAGGGACTATGGCTACACCTTC. Translated: CASSPIDRDYGYTF.

The chain recombines TRBV15 with TRBJ2-1, with D unclear. The germline gives CDR1 LNHNV, CDR2 YYDKDF (reference sequence). There are 14 residues in the CDR3. The V end lost 8 bases, the J end lost 5 bases, and 16 bases lay between the germline ends. The CDR3 spells CATSLGSPNNEQFF. The DNA for the CDR3 is TGTGCCACCTCCCTCGGGTCCCCCAACAATGAGCAGTTCTTC.

The V gene is TRBV2, the J gene TRBJ1-2, with TRBD1 matching 7 bases. CDR1 and CDR2 (germline): SNHLY, FYNNEI. The V gene end was trimmed by 2 bases and the J gene end by 8 bases; junction bases not matched to a gene: 8. This CDR3 has 14 residues. The CDR3 spells CASSEKGALPGYTF. The CDR3, as DNA: TGTGCCAGCAGTGAAAAGGGGGCGCTTCCCGGCTACACCTTC.

This clonotype turned up a few times. V gene TRBV7-8 combines with J gene TRBJ2-3; the match to TRBD2 covers 8 bases. CDR3 length: 15 residues. Germline lookup yields CDR1 SGHVS and CDR2 FQNEAQ. V dropped 2 bases and J dropped 4; count of bases not matched to a gene: 5. As DNA, the CDR3 is TGTGCCAGCAGCTTAAGGGGACTAGTGGCAGATACGCAGTATTTT. It encodes CASSLRGLVADTQYF.

The table lists this clonotype with a count of one. The chain is built from TRBV2 and TRBJ2-5, with 7 nucleotides matching TRBD1. Germline V gene lookup returns CDR1 SNHLY and CDR2 FYNNEI. The CDR3 is made up of 18 amino acids. J gave up 5 bases and V 3 bases, and 18 bases lay outside the gene matches. The CDR3 nucleotides are TGTGCCAGCAGTGACCCGCCTTGGGACAGTGGAGTTGGGGAGACCCAGTACTTC. The encoded protein is CASSDPPWDSGVGETQYF.

This clonotype has at least ten counts. The chain couples TRBV7-2 to TRBJ2-2; either TRBD1 or TRBD2 may supply D (7 bases each). Trimming took 6 bases from V and 6 from J, leaving 23 bases between them. Germline CDR1 is SGHTA and CDR2 is FQGNSA. This CDR3 has 17 residues. DNA of the CDR3: TGTGCCAGCAGTCCAGGGGGGGGCCGATTAAGTGCCGGGGAGCTGTTTTTT. Encoded protein: CASSPGGGRLSAGELFF.

This clonotype showed up just a few times. V gene TRBV2 combines with J gene TRBJ2-7; perhaps TRBD2 as D (6 bases). This CDR3 is built from 15 residues. Germline CDR1 reads SNHLY; CDR2 reads FYNNEI. Here the CDR3 reads CATGGRTSASYEQYF. CDR3 in DNA: TGTGCAACCGGGGGACGGACGTCTGCCTCCTACGAGCAGTACTTC.

The rearrangement joins TRBV13 to TRBJ2-1, with D unclear. The CDR3 extends over 12 amino acids. The germline CDR1 and CDR2 sequences are PRHDT and FYEKMQ (reference sequence). V shed 2 bases and J shed 9 bases, with 8 bases lying between them. The CDR3 sequence: CASSLLSAEQFF. CDR3 nucleotides: TGTGCCAGCAGCTTATTATCCGCTGAGCAGTTCTTC.

The J gene is TRBJ2-3, the V gene TRBV12-3 or TRBV12-4, with unresolved D. The CDR3 has 14 residues. V lost 1 base and J lost 9, with 14 bases in between. In nucleotides, the CDR3 is TGTGCCAGCAGTTTAGGTGGTCCCGCAGCGACGCAGTATTTT. Its protein is CASSLGGPAATQYF.

The genes are TRBV6-6 and TRBJ2-7; D is perhaps TRBD1 or TRBD2 (6 bases each). In germline, CDR1 is MNHNY, CDR2 SVGAGI (reference sequence). This CDR3 is 16 amino acids long. Trimming stripped 0 bases from V and 4 bases from J, with 16 bases between. The CDR3 loop reads CASSYSPGRGEYEQYF. The CDR3, as DNA: TGTGCCAGCAGTTACTCCCCCGGAAGGGGGGAGTACGAGCAGTACTTC.

At least ten counts were recorded for this clonotype. V usage is TRBV7-6 and J usage is TRBJ2-1, with TRBD1 matching over 7 bases. This CDR3 contains 15 residues. The trim removed 5 bases at V and 5 bases at J, leaving 9 bases unmatched. Germline-derived CDR1 and CDR2 are SGHVS and FNYEAQ. CDR3 DNA: TGTGCCAGCAGCGTCTTACCCGGGACAGACAATGAGCAGTTCTTC. Amino acids: CASSVLPGTDNEQFF.

This clonotype was picked up many times. This chain connects TRBV12-3 or TRBV12-4 to TRBJ2-1; D is unclear. This CDR3 region has 13 residues. Trimming shortened V by 1 base and J by 4 bases, and 5 bases separated the two germline ends. The CDR3 nucleotides read TGTGCCAGCAGTTTAGGGACGTACAATGAGCAGTTCTTC. Amino acids: CASSLGTYNEQFF.

This clonotype was seen a few times. The J gene is TRBJ2-7, the V gene TRBV5-1; TRBD1 aligns across 8 bases. Trimming removed 0 bases from V and 0 bases from J; junction bases left unmatched: 5. Germline V gene sequence: CDR1 SGHRS, CDR2 YFSETQ. The CDR3 spans 16 residues. CDR3 coding DNA: TGCGCCAGCAGCTTGGTGCCGACAGGGGCCTCCTACGAGCAGTACTTC. Amino acids: CASSLVPTGASYEQYF.

The chain carries TRBV11-2 and TRBJ2-7; a possible D gene is TRBD1 (6 bases). This CDR3 contains 14 residues. Trimming shortened V by 6 bases and J by 6 bases, and 18 bases separated the two germline ends. Germline values: CDR1 SGHAT, CDR2 FQNNGV. The CDR3 region is CASSYDRFNGEQYF. The DNA for the CDR3 is TGTGCCAGCAGTTATGACAGGTTCAACGGCGAGCAGTACTTC.

This chain uses TRBV20-1 with TRBJ1-2; no definite D call. This CDR3 is built from 14 residues. Germline values: CDR1 DFQATT, CDR2 SNEGSKA (reference sequence). The V end lost 6 bases, the J end lost 7 bases, and 21 bases lay between the germline ends. The DNA for the CDR3 is TGCAGTGCCCCACACCCGACGCGGCGAGGTGGCTACACCTTC. Translating gives CSAPHPTRRGGYTF.